Each of the 27 T cell receptor beta chains below was sequenced from the same sample in a study of vaccination and CD4 T cells after COVID-19. The treatment was: roughly 11-day PBMC culture with coronavirus spike peptide pools or control peptides (ViraFEST assay). One should note that the unexposed donor's CD4+ T cells were collected before the COVID-19 pandemic (2011-2018). No antigens are known for them. The Oncomine TCR Beta short-read assay was applied to DNA of cultured CD4+ T cells. CD4+ T cells were cultured, and genomic DNA was extracted from them. TCRdb re-called the PCR reads with MiXCR, one entry per CDR3 protein. The profile covers about 11,000 distinct CDR3 sequences, with approximately 39% appearing a single time and about 22% taken by the ten largest. Sequencing used CD4+ T cells from blood, cultured in vitro. The receptors were gathered from a human donor in good health.

This clonotype occurred a few times. The V and J genes are TRBV6-5 and TRBJ1-2; the D gene is possibly TRBD1 (5 bases). Germline V gene lookup returns CDR1 MNHEY and CDR2 SVGAGI. The V and J ends lost 2 bases and 7 bases respectively, with 11 bases between them. This CDR3 is 13 amino acids long. CDR3 region: CASSYERGGGYTF. For the CDR3, the DNA is TGTGCCAGCAGTTACGAAAGGGGAGGTGGCTACACCTTC.

The chain links TRBV6-2 or TRBV6-3 to TRBJ2-1; TRBD2 matches at 8 bases. After removal of 4 bases from V and 11 bases from J, the junction contained 16 bases not matched to a gene. The CDR3 runs 16 residues. Per the germline V gene, CDR1 is MNHEY and CDR2 is SVGEGT. The DNA of the CDR3 is TGTGCCAGCAGTTGGACCCAGCGGGAGACCCGTTCTAAGCAGTTCTTC. Encoded protein: CASSWTQRETRSKQFF.

The rearrangement links TRBV11-3 to TRBJ2-5, with D possibly called TRBD1 or TRBD2 (5 bases each). The CDR3 is 17 residues long. V lost 5 bases to trimming and J lost 1 base, with 20 bases between them. Germline V lookup: CDR1 SGHNT, CDR2 YENEEA. This CDR3 reads CASSNYPGQRGQETQYF. For the CDR3, the DNA is TGTGCCAGCAGCAATTACCCCGGGCAGAGGGGCCAAGAGACCCAGTACTTC.

The V gene is TRBV28, the J gene TRBJ1-2; the match to TRBD1 covers 8 bases. Germline CDR1 and CDR2: MDHEN and SYDVKM. V shed 6 bases, J shed 5 bases, and the junction held 14 bases outside the gene matches. CDR3 length equals 16 residues. The CDR3 protein is CASSRLRQGASYGYTF. CDR3 in DNA: TGTGCCAGCAGCCGGCTTCGGCAGGGGGCTTCTTATGGCTACACCTTC.

This chain links TRBV19 with TRBJ1-1; D gene ambiguous. CDR3 size: 14 residues. The germline V and J ends were trimmed by 1 base and 1 base, with 7 bases remaining between them. Germline-derived CDR1 and CDR2 are LNHDA and SQIVND (reference sequence). CDR3 in amino acids: CASSIVAANTEAFF. The CDR3, as DNA: TGTGCCAGTAGTATAGTAGCGGCGAACACTGAAGCTTTCTTT.

V usage is TRBV6-2 or TRBV6-3 and J usage is TRBJ1-2; D may be TRBD1 (5 bases). Germline CDR1 reads MNHEY; CDR2 reads SVGEGT. The CDR3 has 12 amino acids. With 6 bases removed from V and 3 bases from J, the gap between germline ends came to 8 bases. CDR3 in amino acids: CASRQGDYGYTF. CDR3 nucleotide sequence: TGTGCCAGCAGGCAGGGCGACTATGGCTACACCTTC.

The chain employs TRBV2 and TRBJ2-7, with D unclear. Germline CDR1 reads SNHLY; CDR2 reads FYNNEI. Deletions cut 4 bases from V and 7 bases from J, with 8 bases between. The CDR3 is 11 residues long. The CDR3 protein is CASSAALEQYF. The CDR3 region has the DNA TGTGCCAGCAGTGCAGCTTTGGAGCAGTACTTC.

This clonotype was counted a few times. V gene TRBV24-1 combines with J gene TRBJ2-1, with 7 bases matching TRBD2. The germline V gene has CDR1 KGHDR and CDR2 SFDVKD. This CDR3 spans 16 amino acids. Losses at the gene ends were 0 bases for V and 2 bases for J; bases not matched to a gene: 3. The CDR3 sequence is CATSDLRAGAYNEQFF. The CDR3 DNA follows: TGTGCCACCAGTGATTTGCGGGCGGGAGCCTACAATGAGCAGTTCTTC.

This chain uses TRBV9 with TRBJ2-2, with 7 bases aligning to TRBD1. The CDR3 has 14 residues. J gave up 5 bases and V 4 bases, and 5 bases lay outside the gene matches. Germline V gene data show CDR1 as SGDLS and CDR2 as YYNGEE. The CDR3 loop reads CASSFTGVTGELFF. CDR3 in DNA: TGTGCCAGCAGCTTTACAGGGGTTACCGGGGAGCTGTTTTTT.

The table lists this clonotype with a few counts. The chain links TRBV6-2 or TRBV6-3 to TRBJ2-7; D assignment may be TRBD1 or TRBD2 (6 bases each). This CDR3 has 16 amino acids. V was clipped by 2 bases and J by 4 bases, with 18 bases between them. The germline CDR1 and CDR2 sequences are MNHEY and SVGEGT. CDR3 sequence: CASSYRPSTGAYEQYF. The CDR3 nucleotides are TGTGCCAGCAGTTACCGGCCATCGACGGGGGCTTACGAGCAGTACTTC.

This clonotype was found a few times. The J gene is TRBJ2-5, the V gene TRBV25-1; D is unclear. The CDR3 spans 16 residues. Trimming took 3 bases from V and 2 from J, leaving 16 bases between them. The germline gives CDR1 MGHDK, CDR2 SYGVNS. CDR3 residues: CASSELKDTLQETQYF. The CDR3 DNA is TGTGCCAGCAGTGAGCTCAAGGATACATTACAAGAGACCCAGTACTTC. Variable domain in full (rest from reference TRBV25-1 and TRBJ2-5): EADIYQTPRYLVIGTGKKITLECSQTMGHDKMYWYQQDPGMELHLIHYSYGVNSTEKGDLSSESTVSRIRTEHFPLTLESARPSHTSQYLCASSELKDTLQETQYFGPGTRLLVL.

V is TRBV19 and J is TRBJ1-6, with D hard to call. V was pared by 3 bases and J by 9 bases, with 18 bases between. Germline CDR1 and CDR2: LNHDA and SQIVND (reference sequence). CDR3 length: 16 residues. In DNA form, the CDR3 reads TGTGCCAGTAGTATGGAGCCCCTACAAGGGAGTTCACCCCTCCACTTT. Translation: CASSMEPLQGSSPLHF.

The chain uses TRBV7-2 and TRBJ2-7; D is perhaps TRBD1 or TRBD2 (5 bases each). Deletions cut 5 bases from V and 5 bases from J, with 16 bases between. The length of the CDR3 is 14 residues. The germline gives CDR1 SGHTA, CDR2 FQGNSA. The CDR3, as DNA: TGTGCCAGCAGCCCCTGGGGGACGGGGAACGAGCAGTACTTC. Protein: CASSPWGTGNEQYF.

This chain connects TRBV11-1 to TRBJ2-7, with no clear D. The CDR3 contains 14 residues. Germline-derived CDR1 and CDR2 are SGHAT and FQDESV (reference sequence). Trimming removed 0 bases at V and 0 bases at J, with 6 bases between. CDR3 in DNA: TGTGCCAGCAGCTTAGCCCTAAGCTCCTACGAGCAGTACTTC. Protein sequence: CASSLALSSYEQYF.

The chain links TRBV5-1 to TRBJ2-6; D uncertain. Per germline, CDR1 SGHRS and CDR2 YFSETQ. The CDR3 extends over 17 amino acids. V gave up 0 bases and J gave up 0 bases, with 10 bases separating them. DNA of the CDR3: TGCGCCAGCAGCTTGGGGGGTACACTCTCTGGGGCCAACGTCCTGACTTTC. Its translation is CASSLGGTLSGANVLTF. The full variable domain, completed using reference TRBV5-1 and TRBJ2-6, is KAGVTQTPRYLIKTRGQQVTLSCSPISGHRSVSWYQQTPGQGLQFLFEYFSETQRNKGNFPGRFSGRQFSNSRSEMNVSTLELGDSALYLCASSLGGTLSGANVLTFGAGSRLTVL.

The chain combines TRBV20-1 with TRBJ2-2, with a tentative D call TRBD1 (6 bases). This CDR3 is built from 14 residues. With 1 base removed from V and 3 bases from J, the gap between germline ends came to 9 bases. The V gene's germline CDR1 is DFQATT and CDR2 SNEGSKA (reference sequence). The CDR3 region has the DNA TGCAGTGCTAGAGCCCAGGGGCACACCGGGGAGCTGTTTTTT. Its translation: CSARAQGHTGELFF.

The DNA of the CDR3 is TGTGCCAGCAGTCCCAAGGGAGAGACCCAGTACTTC. Its translation: CASSPKGETQYF. The rearrangement links TRBV6-1 to TRBJ2-5; the D is unclear. The CDR3 sequence is 12 residues long. V was pared by 5 bases and J by 4 bases, with 8 bases between. Germline V gene data show CDR1 as MNHNS and CDR2 as SASEGT.

The V gene is TRBV7-2, the J gene TRBJ2-7, with 12 bases identical to TRBD2. The CDR3 is made up of 16 amino acids. The germline V gene has CDR1 SGHTA and CDR2 FQGNSA. V shed 5 bases and J 7 bases; nucleotides not matched to a gene: 12. The CDR3 spells CASSAQPGLAGEEQYF. The CDR3 DNA follows: TGTGCCAGCAGCGCTCAACCGGGACTAGCGGGTGAAGAGCAGTACTTC.

The chain employs TRBV2 and TRBJ1-5; D remains unclear. CDR1 and CDR2 (germline): SNHLY, FYNNEI. The CDR3 contains 13 residues. Trimming shortened V by 6 bases and J by 3 bases, and 9 bases separated the two germline ends. Here the CDR3 DNA reads TGTGCCAGCAGGCAGGATACCAATCAGCCCCAGCATTTT. Its protein is CASRQDTNQPQHF.

This chain uses TRBV18 with TRBJ2-7, with a weak D call TRBD2 (6 bases). The V gene's germline CDR1 is KGHSH and CDR2 LQKENI. The ends were cut back, 5 bases at V and 6 bases at J, with 14 bases in the middle. This CDR3 comprises 13 residues. The CDR3 region is CASSEARLGEQYF. CDR3 coding DNA: TGTGCCAGCTCAGAGGCGAGACTAGGCGAGCAGTACTTC. Full variable domain (remainder filled in from reference TRBV18 and TRBJ2-7): NAGVMQNPRHLVRRRGQEARLRCSPMKGHSHVYWYRQLPEEGLKFMVYLQKENIIDESGMPKERFSAEFPKEGPSILRIQQVVRGDSAAYFCASSEARLGEQYFGPGTRLTVT.

The J gene is TRBJ2-7, the V gene TRBV6-2 or TRBV6-3, with 7 bases matching TRBD1. Germline lookup yields CDR1 MNHEY and CDR2 SVGEGT. Trimming took 0 bases from V and 3 from J; bases not matched to a gene: 8. This CDR3 comprises 16 residues. CDR3 nucleotides: TGTGCCAGCAGTTACTCGAGGGGGCGGCGGCTCTACGAGCAGTACTTC. Protein product: CASSYSRGRRLYEQYF.

This clonotype was detected a few times. The chain uses TRBV5-4 and TRBJ1-1; maybe TRBD1 (5 bases). The CDR3 contains 13 residues. Trimming removed 0 bases from V and 8 bases from J, with 11 bases in between. Per germline, CDR1 SGHNT and CDR2 YYREEE (reference sequence). CDR3 in amino acids: CASSLEWAGEAFF. The CDR3 coding sequence is TGTGCCAGCAGCTTGGAATGGGCAGGGGAAGCTTTCTTT. The whole variable domain, filled in from reference TRBV5-4 and TRBJ1-1, reads ETGVTQSPTHLIKTRGQQVTLRCSSQSGHNTVSWYQQALGQGPQFIFQYYREEENGRGNFPPRFSGLQFPNYSSELNVNALELDDSALYLCASSLEWAGEAFFGQGTRLTVV.

This chain links TRBV5-4 with TRBJ1-6, with D unresolved. Between the trimmed V and J ends, which lost 1 base and 8 bases, there was a span of 10 bases. The CDR3 has 14 amino acids. Germline assignment: CDR1 SGHNT and CDR2 YYREEE (reference sequence). CDR3 DNA: TGTGCCAGCAGCTTGCTCAAGGGCGATTCACCCCTCCACTTT. This encodes CASSLLKGDSPLHF. The variable domain in full, with the rest retrieved from reference TRBV5-4 and TRBJ1-6, is ETGVTQSPTHLIKTRGQQVTLRCSSQSGHNTVSWYQQALGQGPQFIFQYYREEENGRGNFPPRFSGLQFPNYSSELNVNALELDDSALYLCASSLLKGDSPLHFGNGTRLTVT.

The gene calls are TRBV11-3 and TRBJ2-1, with 10 bases lining up with TRBD2. Germline assignment: CDR1 SGHNT and CDR2 YENEEA. This CDR3 comprises 15 residues. V lost 0 bases and J lost 9; bases outside the gene matches: 5. The CDR3 coding sequence is TGTGCCAGCAGCTTAGAAGGGACTAGCGTTGCTGAGCAGTTCTTC. It translates to CASSLEGTSVAEQFF.

CDR3 loop: CAWERQGPSYEQYF. CDR3 nucleotide sequence: TGTGCCTGGGAGAGACAGGGCCCTTCCTACGAGCAGTACTTC. The chain links TRBV30 to TRBJ2-7, with 7 positions matching TRBD1. V lost 5 bases to trimming and J lost 1 base; unmatched junction nucleotides: 8. Germline V gene lookup returns CDR1 GTSNPN and CDR2 SVGIG (reference sequence). The CDR3 loop spans 14 amino acids.

The rearrangement uses TRBV28 and TRBJ2-1; D is unresolved. The germline V gene encodes CDR1 MDHEN and CDR2 SYDVKM. This CDR3 comprises 12 residues. Deletions cut 8 bases from V and 2 bases from J, with 7 bases between. CDR3 sequence: CASLQTYNEQFF. The CDR3 nucleotides are TGTGCCAGCCTCCAAACCTACAATGAGCAGTTCTTC.

This clonotype was seen only a few times. This rearrangement joins TRBV6-1 to TRBJ2-3; 7 bases are a match to TRBD2. Germline V gene sequence: CDR1 MNHNS, CDR2 SASEGT. CDR3 size: 15 residues. V shed 3 bases and J 4 bases; nucleotides not matched to a gene: 7. The CDR3 reads CASSDRLAASDTQYF. Here the CDR3 DNA reads TGTGCCAGCAGTGATCGGCTAGCGGCCTCAGATACGCAGTATTTT.